Listed below are T cell receptor beta chains from one sample, sequenced in a study of cytomegalovirus exposure and HLA in healthy donors. Profiled with immunoSEQ multiplex PCR; TCRdb holds only in-frame clones, not every one. The sample includes some 200,000 clones, 75% to 90% seen only once; the top ten take 0.6% to 0.7%. The sequencing sample was made of PBMCs. These receptor sequences come from a boy between 10 and 17 years old in good health and CMV-seronegative. CDR3s include the opening cysteine and the closing phenylalanine or tryptophan. A D gene is named only where the DNA matches it firmly. Where a row states a size, it is once, few, many or the class of an expanded clone; other rows omit it.

d_call,clone_size,j_call,v_call,cdr3_aa,cdr3_nt
TRBD2,NA,TRBJ2-2,TRBV7-3,CASSLMRASGSGSGELFF,TGTGCCAGCAGCTTAATGAGGGCTAGCGGGAGCGGATCCGGGGAGCTGTTTTTT
NA,NA,TRBJ1-1,TRBV30,CAWSVLAGANTEAFF,TGTGCCTGGAGTGTACTCGCAGGGGCGAACACTGAAGCTTTCTTT
TRBD2,NA,TRBJ2-3,TRBV10-1,CASSELAGGYDTQYF,TGCGCCAGCAGTGAACTAGCGGGGGGGTATGATACGCAGTATTTT
TRBD1,NA,TRBJ1-4,TRBV18,CASSPRTGLDNEKLFF,TGTGCCAGCTCACCACGGACAGGGCTCGATAATGAAAAACTGTTTTTT
NA,once,TRBJ1-1,TRBV7-3,CASSSAGNTEAFF,TGTGCCAGCAGCTCAGCGGGGAACACTGAAGCTTTCTTT
NA,NA,TRBJ2-1,TRBV27,CASSSPPRGNYNEQFF,TGTGCCAGCAGTTCCCCTCCGCGAGGGAACTACAATGAGCAGTTCTTC
NA,NA,TRBJ2-5,TRBV7-2,CASTTGWGIRPSRETQYF,TGTGCCAGCACCACGGGTTGGGGAATTCGGCCTAGCCGAGAGACCCAGTACTTC
NA,NA,TRBJ1-1,TRBV30,CAWSNRLTEAFF,TGTGCCTGGAGTAACAGGTTGACTGAAGCTTTCTTT
NA,NA,TRBJ2-7,TRBV11-3,CASSLNPLSYEQYF,TGTGCCAGCAGCTTAAACCCACTGTCCTACGAGCAGTACTTC
NA,NA,TRBJ1-1,TRBV9,CASSVLQGKAFF,TGTGCCAGCAGCGTGTTACAGGGAAAAGCTTTCTTT
NA,NA,TRBJ1-2,TRBV14,CASSQRAGSHYGYTF,TGTGCCAGCAGCCAACGGGCGGGAAGCCACTATGGCTACACCTTC
TRBD2,NA,TRBJ2-7,TRBV25-1,CASSEWSGLAGSEQYF,TGTGCCAGCAGTGAATGGTCGGGACTAGCGGGATCCGAGCAGTACTTC
NA,NA,TRBJ2-2,TRBV5-4,CASSLAGQPRGTGELFF,TGTGCCAGCAGCTTGGCCGGACAGCCACGTGGCACCGGGGAGCTGTTTTTT
NA,once,TRBJ1-5,TRBV30,CAWSVGRAPQPQHF,TGTGCCTGGAGTGTGGGCAGGGCTCCTCAGCCCCAGCATTTT
TRBD1,NA,TRBJ1-1,TRBV10-3,CAISVGQMNTEAFF,TGTGCCATCAGCGTGGGACAGATGAACACTGAAGCTTTCTTT
TRBD1,NA,TRBJ2-7,TRBV5-1,CASSLTGDYEQYF,TGCGCCAGCAGCCTGACAGGGGACTACGAGCAGTACTTC
NA,NA,TRBJ1-2,TRBV28,CASSSQTGISYGYTF,TGTGCCAGCAGTTCTCAAACAGGGATAAGCTATGGCTACACCTTC
TRBD2,NA,TRBJ2-1,TRBV7-3,CASSSPPAGEGDEQFF,TGTGCCAGCAGCTCCCCCCCGGCGGGGGAGGGCGATGAGCAGTTCTTC
NA,NA,TRBJ2-7,TRBV4-3,CASSQVVPGGVGQNYEQYF,TGCGCCAGCAGCCAAGTGGTTCCTGGGGGCGTGGGGCAGAACTACGAGCAGTACTTC
NA,NA,TRBJ2-1,TRBV20-1,CSVLQGDEQFF,TGCAGTGTTCTACAGGGTGATGAGCAGTTCTTC
NA,NA,TRBJ1-4,TRBV11-2,CASSLEPNGEKLFF,TGTGCCAGCAGCTTAGAACCCAACGGGGAAAAACTGTTTTTT
NA,NA,TRBJ2-2,TRBV5-1,CASSLEGRANTGELFF,TGCGCCAGCAGCTTGGAAGGCAGGGCGAACACCGGGGAGCTGTTTTTT
NA,NA,TRBJ1-4,TRBV4-1,CASSQGREGTNEKLFF,TGCGCCAGCAGCCAGGGGAGGGAGGGAACTAATGAAAAACTGTTTTTT
NA,NA,TRBJ1-3,TRBV6-1,CASSEQGWSGNTIYF,TGTGCCAGCAGTGAACAGGGGTGGTCTGGAAACACCATATATTTT
TRBD1,NA,TRBJ2-7,TRBV2,CARRDRSSYEQYF,TGTGCTCGCCGGGACAGGTCCTCCTACGAGCAGTACTTC
NA,few,TRBJ2-3,TRBV4-3,CASSQARGDTQYF,TGCGCCAGCAGCCAGGCCCGGGGGGATACGCAGTATTTT
TRBD1,NA,TRBJ2-2,TRBV7-3,CASSLRSQGVEAGELFF,TGTGCCAGCAGCTTACGATCACAGGGGGTGGAGGCCGGGGAGCTGTTTTTT
NA,NA,TRBJ2-7,TRBV6-1,CASSVRAGRILEQYF,TGTGCCAGCAGTGTACGTGCGGGACGGATTCTCGAGCAGTACTTC
TRBD1,NA,TRBJ2-3,TRBV19,CASSMTGVGTDTQYF,TGTGCCAGTAGTATGACAGGGGTAGGGACAGATACGCAGTATTTT
TRBD1,NA,TRBJ1-2,TRBV6-5,CAVLTATGGAYGYTF,TGTGCCGTTCTGACTGCGACAGGGGGCGCGTATGGCTACACCTTC
NA,few,TRBJ1-1,TRBV10-3,CAISPGLGTEAFF,TGTGCCATCTCGCCAGGACTGGGCACTGAAGCTTTCTTT
NA,NA,TRBJ1-3,TRBV30,CAWSDHGRDYSGNTIYF,TGTGCCTGGAGTGATCACGGACGGGATTACTCTGGAAACACCATATATTTT
TRBD1,NA,TRBJ1-1,TRBV29-1,CSGGDRVNTEAFF,TGCAGCGGGGGGGACAGAGTGAACACTGAAGCTTTCTTT
NA,NA,TRBJ1-1,TRBV7-6,CASSPQGRNTEAFF,TGTGCCAGCAGCCCCCAGGGGCGGAACACTGAAGCTTTCTTT
NA,NA,TRBJ1-4,TRBV30,CAWSDEAVGPREKLFF,TGTGCCTGGAGTGACGAGGCAGTCGGCCCCCGTGAAAAACTGTTTTTT
TRBD1,NA,TRBJ1-5,TRBV6-1,CASCSDRGLYQPQHF,TGTGCCAGCTGTTCGGACAGGGGGCTGTATCAGCCCCAGCATTTT
NA,few,TRBJ2-7,TRBV7-9,CASSLGRGSSYEQYF,TGTGCCAGCAGCTTGGGCAGGGGCAGCTCCTACGAGCAGTACTTC
NA,NA,TRBJ1-1,TRBV7-9,CASSPLGGANTEAFF,TGTGCCAGCAGCCCCCTGGGGGGGGCGAACACTGAAGCTTTCTTT
TRBD1,once,TRBJ1-5,TRBV6-5,CASSQWTGGGQPQHF,TGTGCCAGCAGTCAATGGACAGGGGGCGGTCAGCCCCAGCATTTT
NA,NA,TRBJ1-1,TRBV11-2,CASSLGGRNTEAFF,TGTGCCAGCAGCTTGGGGGGAAGGAACACTGAAGCTTTCTTT
TRBD1,NA,TRBJ1-5,TRBV6-1,CASRRRQGVNQPQHF,TGTGCCAGCAGACGAAGACAGGGAGTCAATCAGCCCCAGCATTTT
NA,NA,TRBJ2-5,TRBV6-5,CASSYDWETQYF,TGTGCCAGCAGTTACGACTGGGAGACCCAGTACTTC
TRBD2,NA,TRBJ2-3,TRBV5-4,CASSPGLAGNTDTQYF,TGTGCCAGCAGCCCGGGACTAGCGGGGAACACAGATACGCAGTATTTT